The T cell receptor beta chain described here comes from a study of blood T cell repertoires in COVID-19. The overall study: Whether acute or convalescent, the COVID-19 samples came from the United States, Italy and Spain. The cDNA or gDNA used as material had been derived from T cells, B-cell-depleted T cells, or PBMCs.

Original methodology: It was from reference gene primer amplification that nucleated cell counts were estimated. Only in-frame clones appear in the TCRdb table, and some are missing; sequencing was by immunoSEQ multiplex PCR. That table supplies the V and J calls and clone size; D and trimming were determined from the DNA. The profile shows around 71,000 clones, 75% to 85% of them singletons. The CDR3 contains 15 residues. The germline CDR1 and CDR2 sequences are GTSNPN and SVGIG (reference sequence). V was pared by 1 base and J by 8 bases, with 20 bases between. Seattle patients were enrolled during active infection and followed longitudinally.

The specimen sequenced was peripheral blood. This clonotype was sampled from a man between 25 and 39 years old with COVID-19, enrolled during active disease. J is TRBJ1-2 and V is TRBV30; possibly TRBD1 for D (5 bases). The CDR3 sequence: CAWSDPSRVRSGYTF. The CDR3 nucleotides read TGTGCCTGGAGTGATCCGTCCAGGGTCCGCTCGGGCTACACCTTC.